What follows are 2 T cell receptor beta chains derived from one specimen sequenced in a study of tumor-infiltrating lymphocytes in primary liver carcinoma. The researchers produced TCR beta cDNA from around 500 ng total RNA with a constant-region primer. Three nested multiplex PCR rounds, a slightly modified ARM-PCR method, built the TCR beta libraries. In the first two PCR rounds, TRBV1-TRBV30 forward primers were paired with a C-beta reverse primer, and each round lasted 10 cycles. MiXCR, run by TCRdb on the multiplex PCR reads, gives a single entry per CDR3 protein. Of about 44,000 distinct CDR3 sequences listed, over 70% are singletons. Co-extracting RNA and DNA was done with roughly 17-32 mg of unsorted bulk tissue as input. What was sequenced was liver tumor tissue from sampling region 3. Subset in this sample: tumor region T3, left-lateral pole. The receptors come from a man between 40 and 49 years old with primary liver carcinoma and hepatitis B virus infection.

For this clonotype: Germline and junction disagree at one end, which may indicate a read error. J is TRBJ2-1 and V is TRBV30; 7 nucleotides agree with TRBD2. Per germline, CDR1 GTSNPN and CDR2 SVGIG (reference sequence). The CDR3 has 14 amino acids. For the CDR3, the DNA is TGTGCCTGGACGCGGGGGTTCCCCTACAATAAGCAGTTCTTC. Protein: CAWTRGFPYNKQFF. The variable domain in full, with the rest retrieved from reference TRBV30 and TRBJ2-1, is SQTIHQWPATLVQPVGSPLSLECTVEGTSNPNLYWYRQAAGRGLQLLFYSVGIGQISSEVPQNLSASRPQDRQFILSSKKLLLSDSGFYLCAWTRGFPYNKQFFGPGTRLTVL.

Notes on this clonotype: Germline is not matched at one junction end, which may reflect a read error. The gene calls are TRBV11-1 and TRBJ2-1; 14 bases agree with TRBD2. Germline CDR1 and CDR2: SGHAT and FQDESV (reference sequence). CDR3 length: 17 residues. The CDR3 DNA is TGTGTCAGCTGCCTGGGACTAGCGGGAGAAGTCGACAATGAGCAGTTCTTC. Encoded protein: CVSCLGLAGEVDNEQFF.